This T cell receptor (beta chain) was recorded in a study of T cell responses to AZD1222 COVID-19 vaccine. Across the study: Pooling was applied to second doses at about 4 or about 12 weeks.

As concerns this clone: The antigen is unknown.

Trimming took 1 base from V and 1 from J, leaving 10 bases between them. Germline V CDR1 and CDR2: MNHNS, SASEGT. The CDR3 runs 15 residues. Data came from immunoSEQ multiplex PCR; TCRdb stores just in-frame clones and leaves some out. This table holds 95,000 to 150,000 clones, approximately 89% found once. Study-level points and caveats: Nearly half of unique spike-specific TCRs reportedly avoided B.1.351 and B.1.1.7 mutated regions. The sample set comprised mostly white British donors with more females, and clonal diversity was possibly underestimated. Spike-specific TCRs gained breadth and depth after people received two AZD1222 doses.

This sample comprised peripheral blood, obtained on day 0 of AZD1222 vaccination. The origin of this receptor is an adult in good health. The V call is TRBV6-1, the J call TRBJ1-1, with D hard to call. The CDR3 nucleotides are TGTGCCAGCAGTGAAGAGACCCTTCGGAACACTGAAGCTTTCTTT. Translation gives CASSEETLRNTEAFF.